The clone carrying this T cell receptor (beta chain) showed up many times. TCRdb re-analysed the 5' RACE reads in MiXCR, keeping a single row per CDR3 protein. Seen here are about 23,000 distinct CDR3 sequences, 5% to 5.5% observed once, and the top ten hold about 11%. The data originate from a study of early T cells in non-severe SARS-CoV-2 infection. Trimming took 1 base from V and 7 from J, leaving 10 bases between them. The CDR3 contains 13 residues. Germline V gene sequence: CDR1 SGHTA, CDR2 FQGNSA. The J gene is TRBJ1-2, the V gene TRBV7-2, with a possible D match to TRBD1 (5 bases). The receptor was derived from an adult who was a healthcare worker with PCR-confirmed SARS-CoV-2 infection or an uninfected control (not recorded which). Sample: whole blood. The CDR3 loop is CASSLVQESGYTF. CDR3 coding DNA: TGTGCCAGCAGCTTAGTACAGGAAAGTGGCTACACCTTC.